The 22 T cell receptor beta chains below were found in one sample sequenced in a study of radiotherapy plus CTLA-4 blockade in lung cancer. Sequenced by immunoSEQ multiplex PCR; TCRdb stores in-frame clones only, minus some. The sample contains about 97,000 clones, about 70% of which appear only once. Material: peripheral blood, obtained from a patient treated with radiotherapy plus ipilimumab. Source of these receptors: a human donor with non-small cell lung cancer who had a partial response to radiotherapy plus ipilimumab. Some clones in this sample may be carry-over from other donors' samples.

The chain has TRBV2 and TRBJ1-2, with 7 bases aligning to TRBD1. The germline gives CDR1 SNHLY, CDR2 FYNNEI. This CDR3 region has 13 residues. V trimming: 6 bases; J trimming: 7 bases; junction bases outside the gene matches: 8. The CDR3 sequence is CASRKIGQAGYTF. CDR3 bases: TGTGCCAGCAGAAAGATAGGACAGGCTGGCTACACCTTC.

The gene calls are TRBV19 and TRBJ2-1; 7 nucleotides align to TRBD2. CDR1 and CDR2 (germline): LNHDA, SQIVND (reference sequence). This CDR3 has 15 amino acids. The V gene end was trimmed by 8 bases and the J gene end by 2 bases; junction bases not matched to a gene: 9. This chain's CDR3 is CASVRRAGAYNEQFF. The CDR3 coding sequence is TGTGCCAGTGTACGCCGGGCGGGAGCCTACAATGAGCAGTTCTTC.

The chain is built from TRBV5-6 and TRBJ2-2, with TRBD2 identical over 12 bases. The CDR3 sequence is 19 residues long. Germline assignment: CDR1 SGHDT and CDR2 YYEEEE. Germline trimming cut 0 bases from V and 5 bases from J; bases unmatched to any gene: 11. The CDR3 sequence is CASSLGPLAGGVGTGELFF. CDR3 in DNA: TGTGCCAGCAGCTTGGGTCCCCTAGCGGGGGGGGTCGGTACCGGGGAGCTGTTTTTT.

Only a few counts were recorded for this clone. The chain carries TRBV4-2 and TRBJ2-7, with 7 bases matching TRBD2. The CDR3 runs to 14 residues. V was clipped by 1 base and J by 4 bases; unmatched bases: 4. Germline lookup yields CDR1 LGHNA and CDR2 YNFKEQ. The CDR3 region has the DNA TGTGCCAGCAGCCAAGCAGCGGGGCCTTACGAGCAGTACTTC. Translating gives CASSQAAGPYEQYF.

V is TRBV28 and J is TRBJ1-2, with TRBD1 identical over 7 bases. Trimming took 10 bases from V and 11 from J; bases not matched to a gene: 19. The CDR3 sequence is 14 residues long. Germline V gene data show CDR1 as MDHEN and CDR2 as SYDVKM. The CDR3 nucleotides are TGTGCCACTCGGGACAGTTTTGTTATTGTTGGGTACACCTTC. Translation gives CATRDSFVIVGYTF.

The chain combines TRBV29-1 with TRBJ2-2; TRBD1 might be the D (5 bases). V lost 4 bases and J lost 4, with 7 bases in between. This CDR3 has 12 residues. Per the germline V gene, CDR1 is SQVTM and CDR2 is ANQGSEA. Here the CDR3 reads CSVGQGTGELFF. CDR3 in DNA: TGCAGCGTTGGCCAGGGCACCGGGGAGCTGTTTTTT.

The CDR3 bases are TGTGCCAGCAGCTTGGTGTCAGGGCAGGCCTACGAGCAGTACTTC. It yields the protein CASSLVSGQAYEQYF. The chain uses TRBV7-9 and TRBJ2-7, with D perhaps TRBD1 (5 bases). This CDR3 is 15 amino acids long. Trimming shortened V by 3 bases and J by 2 bases, and 14 bases separated the two germline ends. CDR1 is SEHNR, CDR2 FQNEAQ, per germline (reference sequence).

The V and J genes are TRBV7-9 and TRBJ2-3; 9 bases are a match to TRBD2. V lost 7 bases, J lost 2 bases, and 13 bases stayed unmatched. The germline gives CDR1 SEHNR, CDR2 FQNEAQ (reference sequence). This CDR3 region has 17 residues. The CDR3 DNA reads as TGTGCCAGCAACCGAGCGTTTAGCGGGGGATTCACAGATACGCAGTATTTT. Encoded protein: CASNRAFSGGFTDTQYF.

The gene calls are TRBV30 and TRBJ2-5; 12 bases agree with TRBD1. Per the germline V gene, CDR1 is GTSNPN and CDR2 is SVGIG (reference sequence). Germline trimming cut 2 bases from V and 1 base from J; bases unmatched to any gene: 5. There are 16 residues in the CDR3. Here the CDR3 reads CAWSPGTGGFQETQYF. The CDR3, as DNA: TGTGCCTGGAGTCCCGGGACAGGGGGCTTCCAAGAGACCCAGTACTTC.

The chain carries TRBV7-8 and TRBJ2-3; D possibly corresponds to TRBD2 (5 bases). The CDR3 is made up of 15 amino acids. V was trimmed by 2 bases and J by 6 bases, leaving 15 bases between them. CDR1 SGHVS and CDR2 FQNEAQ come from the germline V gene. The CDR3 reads CASSLTRGGLDTQYF. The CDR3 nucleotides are TGTGCCAGCAGCTTAACTAGAGGAGGATTGGATACGCAGTATTTT.

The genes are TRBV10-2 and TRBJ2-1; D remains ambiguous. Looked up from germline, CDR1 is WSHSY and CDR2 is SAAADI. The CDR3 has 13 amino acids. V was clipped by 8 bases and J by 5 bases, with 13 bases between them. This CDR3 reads CASSSSSNNEQFF. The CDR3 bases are TGCGCCAGCTCCTCAAGTAGCAACAATGAGCAGTTCTTC.

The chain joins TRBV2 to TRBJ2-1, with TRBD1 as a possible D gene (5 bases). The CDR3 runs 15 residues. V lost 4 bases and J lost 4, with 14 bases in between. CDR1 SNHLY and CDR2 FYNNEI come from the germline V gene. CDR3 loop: CASSVSRELYNEQFF. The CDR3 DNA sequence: TGTGCCAGCAGTGTCAGCAGGGAACTTTACAATGAGCAGTTCTTC.

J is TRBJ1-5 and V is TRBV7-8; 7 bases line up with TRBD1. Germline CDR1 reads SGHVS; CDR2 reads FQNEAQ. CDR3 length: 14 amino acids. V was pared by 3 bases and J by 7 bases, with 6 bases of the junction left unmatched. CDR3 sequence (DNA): TGTGCCAGCAGCTTGACAGGGTCTCAGCAGCCCCAGCATTTT. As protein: CASSLTGSQQPQHF.

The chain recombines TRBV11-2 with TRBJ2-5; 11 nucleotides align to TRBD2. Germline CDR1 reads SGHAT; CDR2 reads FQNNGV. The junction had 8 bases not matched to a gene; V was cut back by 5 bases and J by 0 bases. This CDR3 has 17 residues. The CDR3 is CASSTIAGGRYQETQYF. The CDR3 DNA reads TGTGCCAGCAGCACCATAGCGGGGGGGAGGTACCAAGAGACCCAGTACTTC.

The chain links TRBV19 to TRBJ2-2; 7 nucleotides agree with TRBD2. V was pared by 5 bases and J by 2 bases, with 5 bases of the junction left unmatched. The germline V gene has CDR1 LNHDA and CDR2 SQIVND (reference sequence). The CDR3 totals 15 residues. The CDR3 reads CASSRLAANTGELFF. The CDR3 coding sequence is TGTGCCAGTAGTCGACTAGCAGCAAACACCGGGGAGCTGTTTTTT. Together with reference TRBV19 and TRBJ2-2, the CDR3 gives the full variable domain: DGGITQSPKYLFRKEGQNVTLSCEQNLNHDAMYWYRQDPGQGLRLIYYSQIVNDFQKGDIAEGYSVSREKKESFPLTVTSAQKNPTAFYLCASSRLAANTGELFFGEGSRLTVL.

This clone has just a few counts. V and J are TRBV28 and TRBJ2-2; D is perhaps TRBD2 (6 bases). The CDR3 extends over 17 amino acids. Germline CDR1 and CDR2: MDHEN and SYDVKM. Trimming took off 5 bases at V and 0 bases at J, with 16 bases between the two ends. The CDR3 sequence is CASSPPPGLSNTGELFF. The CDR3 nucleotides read TGTGCCAGCAGTCCTCCACCGGGACTTTCGAACACCGGGGAGCTGTTTTTT.

DNA for the CDR3: TGTGCCAGCAGCCCGATAGGGACTAAAAGATATTTT. Protein: CASSPIGTKRYF. This chain connects TRBV16 to TRBJ2-3; 7 positions agree with TRBD2. Trimming took 4 bases from V and 15 from J; bases not matched to a gene: 10. Germline V gene lookup returns CDR1 KGHSY and CDR2 FQNENV. The CDR3 totals 12 residues.

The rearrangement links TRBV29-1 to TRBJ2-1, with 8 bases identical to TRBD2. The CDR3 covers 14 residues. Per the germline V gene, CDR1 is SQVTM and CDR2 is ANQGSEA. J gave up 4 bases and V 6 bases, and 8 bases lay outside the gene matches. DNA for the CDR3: TGCAGCGTCGACGGACTAGCTCTGTACAATGAGCAGTTCTTC. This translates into CSVDGLALYNEQFF.

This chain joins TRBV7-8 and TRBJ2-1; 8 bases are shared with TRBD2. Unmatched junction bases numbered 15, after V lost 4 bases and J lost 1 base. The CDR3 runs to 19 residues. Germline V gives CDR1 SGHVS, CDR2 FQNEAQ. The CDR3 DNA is TGTGCCAGCAGCTCCCCGGGGGGAGCGGGAGTCGGGTCCTACAATGAGCAGTTCTTC. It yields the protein CASSSPGGAGVGSYNEQFF. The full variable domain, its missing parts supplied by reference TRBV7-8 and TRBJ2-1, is GAGVSQSPRYKVAKRGQDVALRCDPISGHVSLFWYQQALGQGPEFLTYFQNEAQLDKSGLPSDRFFAERPEGSVSTLKIQRTQQEDSAVYLCASSSPGGAGVGSYNEQFFGPGTRLTVL.

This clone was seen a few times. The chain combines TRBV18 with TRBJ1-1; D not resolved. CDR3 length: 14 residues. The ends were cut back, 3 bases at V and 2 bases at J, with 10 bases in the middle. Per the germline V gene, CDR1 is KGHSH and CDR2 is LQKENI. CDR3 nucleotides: TGTGCCAGCTCACCTAATACAGCAAACACTGAAGCTTTCTTT. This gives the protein CASSPNTANTEAFF.

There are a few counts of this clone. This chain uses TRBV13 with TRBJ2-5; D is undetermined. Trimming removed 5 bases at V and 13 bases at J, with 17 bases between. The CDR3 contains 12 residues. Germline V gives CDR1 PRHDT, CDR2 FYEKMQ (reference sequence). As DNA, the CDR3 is TGTGCCAGCAGCCTTCTACTACATTTCCCGTACTTC. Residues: CASSLLLHFPYF.

The DNA of the CDR3 is TGTGCCAGCAGCCAACTGGGCTCGGGAGAGGGCGAGCAGTACTTC. Protein sequence: CASSQLGSGEGEQYF. The V call is TRBV4-2, the J call TRBJ2-7, with a possible D match to TRBD2 (6 bases). This CDR3 contains 15 residues. Germline CDR1 LGHNA, CDR2 YNFKEQ. Trimming removed 2 bases at V and 6 bases at J, with 17 bases between.